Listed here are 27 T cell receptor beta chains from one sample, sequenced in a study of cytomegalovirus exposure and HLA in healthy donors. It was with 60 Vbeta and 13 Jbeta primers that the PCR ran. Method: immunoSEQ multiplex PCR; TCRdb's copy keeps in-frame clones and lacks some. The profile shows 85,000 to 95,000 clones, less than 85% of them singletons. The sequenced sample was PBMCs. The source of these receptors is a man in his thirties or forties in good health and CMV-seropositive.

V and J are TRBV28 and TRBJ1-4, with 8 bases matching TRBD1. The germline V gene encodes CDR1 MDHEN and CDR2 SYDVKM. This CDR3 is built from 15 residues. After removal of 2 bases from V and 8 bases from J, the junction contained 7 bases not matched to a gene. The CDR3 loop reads CASSLLGQGEEKLFF. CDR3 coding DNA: TGTGCCAGCAGTTTACTCGGACAGGGAGAAGAAAAACTGTTTTTT.

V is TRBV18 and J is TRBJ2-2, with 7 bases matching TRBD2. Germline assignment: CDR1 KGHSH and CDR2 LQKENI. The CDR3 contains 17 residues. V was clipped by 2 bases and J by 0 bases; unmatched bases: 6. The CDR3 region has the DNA TGTGCCAGCTCACCAAATCGGGGGGACGCGAACACCGGGGAGCTGTTTTTT. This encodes CASSPNRGDANTGELFF.

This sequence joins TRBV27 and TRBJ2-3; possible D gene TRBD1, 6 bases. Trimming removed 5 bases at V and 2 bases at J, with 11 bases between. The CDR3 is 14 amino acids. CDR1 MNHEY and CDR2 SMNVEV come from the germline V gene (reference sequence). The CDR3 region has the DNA TGTGCCAGCAGTCCCAGGGACACCACAGATACGCAGTATTTT. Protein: CASSPRDTTDTQYF.

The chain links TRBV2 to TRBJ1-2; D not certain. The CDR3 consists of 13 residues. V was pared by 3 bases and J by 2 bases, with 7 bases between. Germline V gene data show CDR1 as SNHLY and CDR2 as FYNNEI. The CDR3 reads CASSEMENYGYTF. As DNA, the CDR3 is TGTGCCAGCAGTGAGATGGAGAACTATGGCTACACCTTC.

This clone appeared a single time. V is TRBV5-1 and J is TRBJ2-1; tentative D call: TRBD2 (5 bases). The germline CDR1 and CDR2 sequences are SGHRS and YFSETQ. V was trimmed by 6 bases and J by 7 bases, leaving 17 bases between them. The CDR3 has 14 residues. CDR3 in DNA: TGCGCCAGCATGGCGGGCAGTCTAAGGAATGAGCAGTTCTTC. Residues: CASMAGSLRNEQFF.

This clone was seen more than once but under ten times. The CDR3 bases are TGTGCCAGCTCACCATGGGGGGACACTGAAGCTTTCTTT. It encodes CASSPWGDTEAFF. V and J are TRBV18 and TRBJ1-1, with D perhaps TRBD1 (5 bases). This CDR3 region has 13 residues. From germline, CDR1 is KGHSH and CDR2 LQKENI. Trimming removed 2 bases at V and 3 bases at J, with 7 bases between.

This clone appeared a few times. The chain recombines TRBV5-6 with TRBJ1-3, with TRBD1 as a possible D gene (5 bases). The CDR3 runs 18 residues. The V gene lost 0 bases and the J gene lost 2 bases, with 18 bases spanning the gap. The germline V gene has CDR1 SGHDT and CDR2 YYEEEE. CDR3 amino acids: CASSLGLQGGTAGNTIYF. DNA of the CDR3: TGTGCCAGCAGCTTGGGCCTCCAGGGTGGAACGGCTGGAAACACCATATATTTT.

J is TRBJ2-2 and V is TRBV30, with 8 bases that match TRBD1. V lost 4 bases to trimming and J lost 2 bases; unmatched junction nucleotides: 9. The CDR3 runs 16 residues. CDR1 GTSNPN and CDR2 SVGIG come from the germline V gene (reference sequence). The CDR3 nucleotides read TGTGCCTGGACCCAAACCGGGACAGGAAACACCGGGGAGCTGTTTTTT. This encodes CAWTQTGTGNTGELFF.

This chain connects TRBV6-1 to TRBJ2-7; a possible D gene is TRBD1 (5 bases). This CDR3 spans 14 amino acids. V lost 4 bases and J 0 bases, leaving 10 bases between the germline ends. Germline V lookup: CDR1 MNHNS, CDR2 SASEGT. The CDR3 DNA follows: TGTGCCAGCAGTGCGCAACAGGTCTCCTACGAGCAGTACGTC. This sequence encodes CASSAQQVSYEQYV.

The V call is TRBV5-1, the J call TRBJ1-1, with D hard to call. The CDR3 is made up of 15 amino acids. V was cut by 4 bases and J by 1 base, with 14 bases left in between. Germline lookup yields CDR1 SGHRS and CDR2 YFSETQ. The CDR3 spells CASSPAGGGNTEAFF. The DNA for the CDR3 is TGCGCCAGCAGCCCAGCAGGTGGAGGGAACACTGAAGCTTTCTTT.

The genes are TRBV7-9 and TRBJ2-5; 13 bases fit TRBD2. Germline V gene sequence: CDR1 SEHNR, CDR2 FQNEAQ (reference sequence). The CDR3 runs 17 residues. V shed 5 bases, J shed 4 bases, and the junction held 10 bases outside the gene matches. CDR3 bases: TGTGCCAGCAGCGACGGGACTAGCGGGAACCTAGGAGAGACCCAGTACTTC. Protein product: CASSDGTSGNLGETQYF.

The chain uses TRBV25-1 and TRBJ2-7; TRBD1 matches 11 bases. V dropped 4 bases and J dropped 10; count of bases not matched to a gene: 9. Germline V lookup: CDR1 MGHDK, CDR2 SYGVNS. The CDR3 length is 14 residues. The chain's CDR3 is CASSAGQGALIQYF. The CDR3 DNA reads TGTGCCAGCAGTGCCGGACAGGGGGCGCTTATTCAGTACTTC.

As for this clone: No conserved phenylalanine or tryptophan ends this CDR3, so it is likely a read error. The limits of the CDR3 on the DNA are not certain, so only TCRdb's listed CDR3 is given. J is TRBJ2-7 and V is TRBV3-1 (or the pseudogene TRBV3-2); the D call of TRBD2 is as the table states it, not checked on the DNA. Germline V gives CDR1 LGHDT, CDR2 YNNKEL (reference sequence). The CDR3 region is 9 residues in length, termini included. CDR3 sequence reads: CASSQVAKP.

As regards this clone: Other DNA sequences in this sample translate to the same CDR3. The CDR3 nucleotides are TGTGCCAGCAGTTTAACGGGTTTGAACACTGAAGCTTTCTTT. This encodes CASSLTGLNTEAFF. The V and J genes are TRBV28 and TRBJ1-1, with unresolved D. The length of the CDR3 is 14 residues. Trimming took 2 bases from V and 0 from J, leaving 7 bases between them. Germline CDR1 is MDHEN and CDR2 is SYDVKM. Supplemented by reference TRBV28 and TRBJ1-1, the full variable domain reads DVKVTQSSRYLVKRTGEKVFLECVQDMDHENMFWYRQDPGLGLRLIYFSYDVKMKEKGDIPEGYSVSREKKERFSLILESASTNQTSMYLCASSLTGLNTEAFFGQGTRLTVV.

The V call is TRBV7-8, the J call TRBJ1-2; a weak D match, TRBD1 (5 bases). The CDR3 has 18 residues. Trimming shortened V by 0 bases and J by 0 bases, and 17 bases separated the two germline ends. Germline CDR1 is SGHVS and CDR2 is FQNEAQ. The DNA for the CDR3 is TGTGCCAGCAGCTTAGCGAAGGGCCAGGGTACAACTAACTATGGCTACACCTTC. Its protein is CASSLAKGQGTTNYGYTF.

The CDR3 loop is CAISEWEGEENGYTF. The CDR3 DNA reads as TGTGCCATCAGTGAGTGGGAGGGGGAGGAGAATGGCTACACCTTC. The chain joins TRBV10-3 to TRBJ1-2; weak D call: TRBD1 (6 bases). Trimming removed 1 base at V and 6 bases at J, with 15 bases between. Per germline, CDR1 ENHRY and CDR2 SYGVKD. This CDR3 is built from 15 residues.

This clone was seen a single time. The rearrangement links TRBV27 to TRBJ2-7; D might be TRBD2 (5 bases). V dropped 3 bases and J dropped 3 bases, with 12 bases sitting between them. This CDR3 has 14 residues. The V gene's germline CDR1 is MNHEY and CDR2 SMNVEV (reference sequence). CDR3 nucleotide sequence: TGTGCCAGCAGTTTCCGGACTGATTACTACGAGCAGTACTTC. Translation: CASSFRTDYYEQYF.

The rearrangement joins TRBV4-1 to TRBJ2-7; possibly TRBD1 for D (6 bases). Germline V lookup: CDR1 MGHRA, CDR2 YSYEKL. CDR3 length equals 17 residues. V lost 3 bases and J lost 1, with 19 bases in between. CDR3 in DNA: TGCGCCAGCAGCCAGACCGCCGGACAGAACCCTTCCTACGAGCAGTACGTC. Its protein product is CASSQTAGQNPSYEQYV.

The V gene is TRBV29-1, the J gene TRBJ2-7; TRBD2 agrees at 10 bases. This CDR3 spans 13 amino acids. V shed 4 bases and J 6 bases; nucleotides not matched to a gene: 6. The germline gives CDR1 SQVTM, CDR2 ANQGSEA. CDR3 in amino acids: CSVVLGLATEQYF. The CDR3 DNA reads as TGCAGCGTTGTTCTGGGACTAGCGACCGAGCAGTACTTC.

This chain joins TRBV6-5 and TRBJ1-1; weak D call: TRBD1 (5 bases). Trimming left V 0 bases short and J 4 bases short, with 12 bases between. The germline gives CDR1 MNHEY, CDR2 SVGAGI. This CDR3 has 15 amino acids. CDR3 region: CASSYSSVGPTEAFF. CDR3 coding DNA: TGTGCCAGCAGTTACTCGAGTGTGGGGCCCACTGAAGCTTTCTTT.

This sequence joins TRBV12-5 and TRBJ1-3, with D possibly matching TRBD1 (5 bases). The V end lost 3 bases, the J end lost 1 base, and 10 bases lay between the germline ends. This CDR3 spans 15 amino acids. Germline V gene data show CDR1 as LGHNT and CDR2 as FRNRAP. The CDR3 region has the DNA TGTGCTAGTGGTTTCCCCCAGGGATCTGGAAACACCATATATTTT. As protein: CASGFPQGSGNTIYF.

The CDR3 region is CASSGGTSGYYEQYF. CDR3 in DNA: TGTGCCAGCAGTGGGGGGACTAGCGGCTACTACGAGCAGTACTTC. The chain employs TRBV2 and TRBJ2-7; 11 bases are a match to TRBD2. Germline CDR1 SNHLY, CDR2 FYNNEI. The CDR3 consists of 15 residues. V was clipped by 4 bases and J by 3 bases; unmatched bases: 5.

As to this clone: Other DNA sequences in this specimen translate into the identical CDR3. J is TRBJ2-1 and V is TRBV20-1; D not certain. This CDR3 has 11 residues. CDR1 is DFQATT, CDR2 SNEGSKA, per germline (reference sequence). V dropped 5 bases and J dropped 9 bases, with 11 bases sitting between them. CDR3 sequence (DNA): TGCAGTGCTGGTAGAGGTGGTGAGCAGTTCTTC. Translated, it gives CSAGRGGEQFF.

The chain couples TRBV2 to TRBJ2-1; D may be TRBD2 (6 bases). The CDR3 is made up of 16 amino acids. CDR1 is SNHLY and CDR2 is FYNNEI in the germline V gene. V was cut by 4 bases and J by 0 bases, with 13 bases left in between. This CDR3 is CASSVRGGSSYNEQFF. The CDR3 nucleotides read TGTGCCAGCAGTGTACGTGGGGGGAGCTCCTACAATGAGCAGTTCTTC. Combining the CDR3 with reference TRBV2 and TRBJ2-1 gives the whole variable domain EPEVTQTPSHQVTQMGQEVILRCVPISNHLYFYWYRQILGQKVEFLVSFYNNEISEKSEIFDDQFSVERPDGSNFTLKIRSTKLEDSAMYFCASSVRGGSSYNEQFFGPGTRLTVL.

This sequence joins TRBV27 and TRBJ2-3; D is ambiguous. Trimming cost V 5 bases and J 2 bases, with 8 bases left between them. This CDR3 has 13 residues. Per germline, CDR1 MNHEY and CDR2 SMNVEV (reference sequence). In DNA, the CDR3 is TGTGCCAGCAGTCCGACTCACACAGATACGCAGTATTTT. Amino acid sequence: CASSPTHTDTQYF.

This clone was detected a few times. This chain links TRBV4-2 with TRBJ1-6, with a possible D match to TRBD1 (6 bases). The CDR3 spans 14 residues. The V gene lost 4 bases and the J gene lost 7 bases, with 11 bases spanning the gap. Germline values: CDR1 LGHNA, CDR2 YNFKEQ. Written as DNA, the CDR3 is TGTGCCAGCAGCCGACAGGCCGACAATTCACCCCTCCACTTT. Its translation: CASSRQADNSPLHF.

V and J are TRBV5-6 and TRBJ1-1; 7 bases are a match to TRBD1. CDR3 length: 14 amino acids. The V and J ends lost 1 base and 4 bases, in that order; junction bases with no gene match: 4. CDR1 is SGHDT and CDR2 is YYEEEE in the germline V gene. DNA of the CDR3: TGTGCCAGCAGCTTGAGACAGGGAATCACTGAAGCTTTCTTT. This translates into CASSLRQGITEAFF.